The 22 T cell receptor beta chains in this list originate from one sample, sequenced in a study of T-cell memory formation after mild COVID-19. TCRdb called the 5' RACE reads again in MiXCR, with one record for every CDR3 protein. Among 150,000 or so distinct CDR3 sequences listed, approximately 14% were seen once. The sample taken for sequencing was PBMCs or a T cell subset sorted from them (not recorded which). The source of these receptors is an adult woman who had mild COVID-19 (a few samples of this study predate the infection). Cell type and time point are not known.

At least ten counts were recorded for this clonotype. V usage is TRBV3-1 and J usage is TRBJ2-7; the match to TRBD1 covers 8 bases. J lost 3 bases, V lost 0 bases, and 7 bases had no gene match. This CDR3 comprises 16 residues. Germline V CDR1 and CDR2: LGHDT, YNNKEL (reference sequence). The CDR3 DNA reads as TGTGCCAGCAGCCAAGAGTCTCGGACAGGGCACTACGAGCAGTACTTC. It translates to CASSQESRTGHYEQYF.

The CDR3 here is CASSVHDRGSLGEQYF. CDR3 nucleotide sequence: TGTGCCAGCAGCGTCCACGACAGGGGAAGCCTAGGGGAGCAGTACTTC. This chain joins TRBV7-8 and TRBJ2-7; 8 nucleotides align to TRBD1. The CDR3 is 16 residues long. Trimming removed 5 bases from V and 7 bases from J; junction bases left unmatched: 16. The germline CDR1 and CDR2 sequences are SGHVS and FQNEAQ.

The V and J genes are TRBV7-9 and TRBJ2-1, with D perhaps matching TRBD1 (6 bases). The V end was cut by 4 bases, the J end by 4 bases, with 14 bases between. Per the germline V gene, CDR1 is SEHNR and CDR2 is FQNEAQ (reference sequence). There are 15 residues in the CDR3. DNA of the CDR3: TGTGCCAGCAGCTCTGAGGGACACAGGTACAATGAGCAGTTCTTC. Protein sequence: CASSSEGHRYNEQFF.

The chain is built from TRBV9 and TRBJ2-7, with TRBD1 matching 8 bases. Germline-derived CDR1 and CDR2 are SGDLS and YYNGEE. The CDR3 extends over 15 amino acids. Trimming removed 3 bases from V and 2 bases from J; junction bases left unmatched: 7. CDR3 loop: CASSAQSDRAYEQYF. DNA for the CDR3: TGTGCCAGCAGCGCCCAGTCGGACAGGGCCTACGAGCAGTACTTC.

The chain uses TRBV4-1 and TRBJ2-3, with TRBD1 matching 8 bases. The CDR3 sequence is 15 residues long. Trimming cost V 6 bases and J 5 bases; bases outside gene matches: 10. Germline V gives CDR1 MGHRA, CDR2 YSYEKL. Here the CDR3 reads CASSQHGQGKDTQYF. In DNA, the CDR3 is TGCGCCAGCAGTCAGCACGGACAGGGCAAAGATACGCAGTATTTT.

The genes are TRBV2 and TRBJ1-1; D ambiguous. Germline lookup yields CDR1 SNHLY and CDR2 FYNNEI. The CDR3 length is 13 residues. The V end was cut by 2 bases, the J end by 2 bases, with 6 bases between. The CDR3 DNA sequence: TGTGCCAGCAGTGAATGGGGTAACACTGAAGCTTTCTTT. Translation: CASSEWGNTEAFF.

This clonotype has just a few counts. The CDR3 sequence: CASSQRWDYEQYF. The CDR3 region has the DNA TGTGCCAGCAGCCAGCGGTGGGACTACGAGCAGTACTTC. The chain carries TRBV5-6 and TRBJ2-7; possible D gene TRBD2, 5 bases. There are 13 residues in the CDR3. The ends were cut back, 4 bases at V and 3 bases at J, with 11 bases in the middle. Germline assignment: CDR1 SGHDT and CDR2 YYEEEE.

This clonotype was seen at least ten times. For the CDR3, the DNA is TGTGCCAGCAGCCTAGCGGGGTACACAGATACGCAGTATTTT. The encoded protein is CASSLAGYTDTQYF. V is TRBV12-3 or TRBV12-4 and J is TRBJ2-3; 9 bases align to TRBD2. V shed 6 bases and J 2 bases; nucleotides not matched to a gene: 3. The CDR3 totals 14 residues.

The CDR3 here is CASSPDTYGYTF. The CDR3 coding sequence is TGCGCCAGCAGCCCCGACACCTATGGCTACACCTTC. This chain links TRBV5-1 with TRBJ1-2; no definite D call. The CDR3 loop spans 12 amino acids. Germline V gene lookup returns CDR1 SGHRS and CDR2 YFSETQ. V was cut by 4 bases and J by 4 bases, with 8 bases left in between.

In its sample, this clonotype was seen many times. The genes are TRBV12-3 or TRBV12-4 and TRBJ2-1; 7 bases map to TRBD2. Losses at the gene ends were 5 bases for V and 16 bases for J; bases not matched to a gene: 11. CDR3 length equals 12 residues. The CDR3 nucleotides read TGTGCCAGCAGTCTAGACCTAGGGGAGGGATTCTTC. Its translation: CASSLDLGEGFF.

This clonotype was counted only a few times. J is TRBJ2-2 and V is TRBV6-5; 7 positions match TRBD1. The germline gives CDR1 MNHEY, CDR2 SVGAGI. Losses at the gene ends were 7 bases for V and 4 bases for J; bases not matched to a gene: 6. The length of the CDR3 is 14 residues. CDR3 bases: TGTGCCAGCAATCCGACAGGGCCCACCGGGGAGCTGTTTTTT. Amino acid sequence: CASNPTGPTGELFF.

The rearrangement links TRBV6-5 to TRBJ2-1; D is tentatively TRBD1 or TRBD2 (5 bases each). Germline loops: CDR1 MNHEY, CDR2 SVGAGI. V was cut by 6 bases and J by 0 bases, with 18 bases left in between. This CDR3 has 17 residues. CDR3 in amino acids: CASRAGAGDFSYNEQFF. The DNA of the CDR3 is TGTGCCAGCAGGGCTGGGGCGGGCGATTTCTCCTACAATGAGCAGTTCTTC.

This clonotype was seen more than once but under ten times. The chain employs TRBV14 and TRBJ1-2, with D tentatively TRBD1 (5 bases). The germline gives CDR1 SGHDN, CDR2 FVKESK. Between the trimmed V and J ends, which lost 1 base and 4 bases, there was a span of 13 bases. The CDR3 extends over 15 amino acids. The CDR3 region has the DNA TGTGCCAGCAGCCAAGTGCAGGGATCCTCCTATGGCTACACCTTC. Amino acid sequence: CASSQVQGSSYGYTF.

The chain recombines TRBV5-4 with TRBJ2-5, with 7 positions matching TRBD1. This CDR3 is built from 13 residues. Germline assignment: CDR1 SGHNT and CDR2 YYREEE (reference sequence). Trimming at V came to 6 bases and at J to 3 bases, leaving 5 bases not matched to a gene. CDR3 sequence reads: CASNRGQEETQYF. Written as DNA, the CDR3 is TGTGCCAGCAACAGAGGACAGGAAGAGACCCAGTACTTC.

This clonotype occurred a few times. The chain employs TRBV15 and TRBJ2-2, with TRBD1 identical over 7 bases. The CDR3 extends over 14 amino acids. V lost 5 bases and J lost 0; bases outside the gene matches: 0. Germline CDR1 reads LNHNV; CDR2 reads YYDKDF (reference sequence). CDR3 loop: CATSDRANTGELFF. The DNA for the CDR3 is TGTGCCACCAGCGACAGGGCGAACACCGGGGAGCTGTTTTTT. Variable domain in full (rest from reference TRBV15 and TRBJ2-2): DAMVIQNPRYQVTQFGKPVTLSCSQTLNHNVMYWYQQKSSQAPKLLFHYYDKDFNNEADTPDNFQSRRPNTSFCFLDIRSPGLGDTAMYLCATSDRANTGELFFGEGSRLTVL.

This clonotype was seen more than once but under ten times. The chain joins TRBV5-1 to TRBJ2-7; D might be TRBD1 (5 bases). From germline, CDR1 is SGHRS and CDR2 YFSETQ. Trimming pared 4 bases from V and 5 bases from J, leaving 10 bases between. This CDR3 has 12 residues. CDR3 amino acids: CASSPGFDEQYF. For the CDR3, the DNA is TGCGCCAGCAGCCCAGGGTTTGACGAGCAGTACTTC.

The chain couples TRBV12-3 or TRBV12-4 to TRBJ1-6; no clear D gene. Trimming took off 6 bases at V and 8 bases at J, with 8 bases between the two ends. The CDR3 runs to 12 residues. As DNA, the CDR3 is TGTGCCAGCAGCCCACCTTATTCACCCCTCCACTTT. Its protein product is CASSPPYSPLHF.

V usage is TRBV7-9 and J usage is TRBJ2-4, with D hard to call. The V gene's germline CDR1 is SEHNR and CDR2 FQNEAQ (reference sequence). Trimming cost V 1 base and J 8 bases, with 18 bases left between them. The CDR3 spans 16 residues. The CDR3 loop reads CASSLGRRPLEDIQYF. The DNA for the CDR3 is TGTGCCAGCAGCTTAGGGCGCAGGCCGCTGGAAGACATTCAGTACTTC.

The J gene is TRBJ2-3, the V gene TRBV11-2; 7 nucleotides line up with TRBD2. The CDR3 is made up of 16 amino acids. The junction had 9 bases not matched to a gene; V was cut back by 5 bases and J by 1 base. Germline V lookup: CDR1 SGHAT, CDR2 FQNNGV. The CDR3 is CASSNRWAGGTDTQYF. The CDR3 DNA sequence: TGTGCCAGCAGCAACCGCTGGGCGGGAGGCACAGATACGCAGTATTTT.

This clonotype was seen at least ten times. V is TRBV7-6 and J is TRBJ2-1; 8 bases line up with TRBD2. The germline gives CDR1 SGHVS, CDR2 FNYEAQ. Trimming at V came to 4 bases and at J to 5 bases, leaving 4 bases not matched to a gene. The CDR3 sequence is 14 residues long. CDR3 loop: CASSSGLDHNEQFF. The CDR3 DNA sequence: TGTGCCAGCAGCTCGGGACTAGACCACAATGAGCAGTTCTTC.

CDR3 DNA sequence: TGTGCCAGCAGACAGGTCGGGTACTACGAGCAGTACTTC. It translates to CASRQVGYYEQYF. This rearrangement joins TRBV11-2 to TRBJ2-7, with a possible D match to TRBD1 (5 bases). V was clipped by 6 bases and J by 3 bases, with 12 bases between them. This CDR3 is 13 amino acids long. The germline V gene has CDR1 SGHAT and CDR2 FQNNGV.

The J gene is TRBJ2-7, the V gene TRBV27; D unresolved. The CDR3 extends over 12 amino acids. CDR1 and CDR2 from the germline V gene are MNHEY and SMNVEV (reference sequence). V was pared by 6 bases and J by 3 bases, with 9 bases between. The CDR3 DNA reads TGTGCCAGCAGCAATAATCGCTACGAGCAGTACTTC. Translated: CASSNNRYEQYF.